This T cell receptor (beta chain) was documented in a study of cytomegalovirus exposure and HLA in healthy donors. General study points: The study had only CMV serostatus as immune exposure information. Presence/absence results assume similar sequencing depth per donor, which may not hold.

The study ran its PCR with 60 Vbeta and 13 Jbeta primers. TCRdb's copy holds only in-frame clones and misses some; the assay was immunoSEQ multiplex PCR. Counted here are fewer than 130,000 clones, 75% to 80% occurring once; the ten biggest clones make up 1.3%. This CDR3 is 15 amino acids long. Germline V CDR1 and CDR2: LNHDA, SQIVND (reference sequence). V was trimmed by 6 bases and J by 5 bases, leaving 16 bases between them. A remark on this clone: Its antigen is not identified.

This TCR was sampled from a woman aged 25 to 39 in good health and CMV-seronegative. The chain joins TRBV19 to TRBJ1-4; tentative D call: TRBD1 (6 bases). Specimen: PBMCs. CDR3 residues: CASRRTARENEKLFF. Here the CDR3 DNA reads TGTGCCAGTAGAAGGACAGCTAGGGAGAATGAAAAACTGTTTTTT.